Sequencing of this TCR beta chain was carried out in a study of long-term antiretroviral therapy in people with HIV. Study results and limitations: Across all time points, the repertoire was dominated by clones that expanded before ART. Post-ART diversity increased but stayed below transplant donor controls. Repertoires looked antigen-experienced, with only a slight naive shift after ART.

The study drew at least one pre-ART and at least two post-ART PBMC samples from every donor. In the case of this clone: Its antigen is not identified.

It was version v3.0 of the immunoSEQ assay that was run at survey level. Measured with immunoSEQ multiplex PCR; TCRdb has only the in-frame clones, and not every one. The sample holds roughly 25,000 clones; approximately 80% are singletons and the top ten take more than 5.5%. The germline V gene has CDR1 SGDLS and CDR2 YYNGEE. The CDR3 contains 16 residues. The J segment lost 3 bases and the V segment lost 3 bases, leaving 1 base of the junction unmatched. Sequencing was performed on unsorted PBMCs, taken 1.1 years before starting antiretroviral therapy. The rearrangement uses TRBV9 and TRBJ2-3, with 16 bases aligning to TRBD2. The TCR was taken from a woman aged 25 to 45 with HIV. Written as DNA, the CDR3 is TGTGCCAGCAGCGGGGGACTAGCGGGGGGGACAGATACGCAGTATTTT. It translates to CASSGGLAGGTDTQYF.